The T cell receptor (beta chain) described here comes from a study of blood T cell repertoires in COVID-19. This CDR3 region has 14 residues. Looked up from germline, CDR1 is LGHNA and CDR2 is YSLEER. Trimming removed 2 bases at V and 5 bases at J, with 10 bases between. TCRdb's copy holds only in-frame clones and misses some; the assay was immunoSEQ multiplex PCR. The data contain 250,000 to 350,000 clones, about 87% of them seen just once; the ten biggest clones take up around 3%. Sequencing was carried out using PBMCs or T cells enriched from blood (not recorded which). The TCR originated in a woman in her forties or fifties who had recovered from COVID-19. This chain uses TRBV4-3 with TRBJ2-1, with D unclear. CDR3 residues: CASSQLGRNNEQFF. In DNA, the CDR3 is TGCGCCAGCAGCCAACTAGGCAGAAACAATGAGCAGTTCTTC.